The clone carrying this TCR beta chain was counted between two and nine times. Its cognate antigen is unknown. The data are from a study of T cell repertoires in cytomegalovirus infection. TCRdb recomputed calls from the reads with MiXCR, one row per CDR3 protein. The data show 45,000 to 65,000 distinct CDR3 sequences, roughly a fifth seen once. This CDR3 contains 13 residues. CDR1 is LNHDA and CDR2 is SQIVND in the germline V gene (reference sequence). V dropped 1 base and J dropped 4 bases, with 5 bases sitting between them. This sequence was found in a human donor in good health (CMV status not recorded). Some clones in this sample may be carry-over from other donors' samples. The chain carries TRBV19 and TRBJ1-5; D unresolved. The sample in question was CD8+ T cells from cultured PBMCs, obtained from culture after CMV antigen stimulation. The DNA for the CDR3 is TGTGCCAGTAGTATAGGAGGGAATCAGCCCCAGCATTTT. Translating it yields CASSIGGNQPQHF.